This T cell receptor beta chain was sequenced during a study of shared clonotypes between healthy human individuals. Whole-study results and caveats: When compared with the clonotypes that were shared by all four sorted-subset donors, the non-shared clonotypes turned out to have lower generation probabilities.

Assay execution took place at the deep level. This table comes from immunoSEQ multiplex PCR, and its TCRdb copy is limited to in-frame clones, with some not included. The sample lists about 2.1 million clones; 93% were seen once. Turning to this clone: What it binds is unknown.

Looked up from germline, CDR1 is SGHAT and CDR2 is FQNNGV. This CDR3 comprises 17 residues. V lost 2 bases and J lost 0, with 13 bases in between. Positively selected for CCR7, the CD45RO-negative cells used as naive CD8 cells excluded terminally differentiated effector memory CD45RA+ cells. Study donors comprised healthy, HIV-negative adults devoid of recent acute infection or vaccination. The V call is TRBV11-2, the J call TRBJ1-4; perhaps TRBD1 as D (5 bases). This TCR derives from a man between 18 and 29 years old in good health. Some clones in this sample may be carry-over from other donors' samples. The sequenced sample consisted of naive CD8+ T cells from PBMCs. CDR3 sequence: CASSLQGTSATNEKLFF. In DNA form, the CDR3 reads TGTGCCAGCAGCTTACAGGGAACGAGTGCAACTAATGAAAAACTGTTTTTT. Looking up the rest from reference TRBV11-2 and TRBJ1-4 gives the full variable domain: EAGVAQSPRYKIIEKRQSVAFWCNPISGHATLYWYQQILGQGPKLLIQFQNNGVVDDSQLPKDRFSAERLKGVDSTLKIQPAKLEDSAVYLCASSLQGTSATNEKLFFGSGTQLSVL.